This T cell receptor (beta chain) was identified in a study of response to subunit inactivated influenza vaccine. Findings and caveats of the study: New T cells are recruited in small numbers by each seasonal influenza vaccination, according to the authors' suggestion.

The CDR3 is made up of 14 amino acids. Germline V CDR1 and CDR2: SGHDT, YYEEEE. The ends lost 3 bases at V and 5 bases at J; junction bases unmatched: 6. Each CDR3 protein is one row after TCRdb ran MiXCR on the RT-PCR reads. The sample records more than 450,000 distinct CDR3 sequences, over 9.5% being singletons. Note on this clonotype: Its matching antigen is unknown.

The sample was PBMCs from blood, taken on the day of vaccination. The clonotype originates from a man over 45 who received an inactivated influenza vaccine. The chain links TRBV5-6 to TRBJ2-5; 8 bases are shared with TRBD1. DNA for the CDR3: TGTGCCAGCAGCTGGAGGACAGGGAGGGAGACCCAGTACTTC. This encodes CASSWRTGRETQYF.